The 6 T cell receptor beta chains listed next were all sequenced from one sample in a study of PD-1 blockade in classical Hodgkin lymphoma. The patients all showed relapse after autologous stem cell transplantation, while their brentuximab vedotin exposure varied. Repertoires were generated with immunoSEQ multiplex PCR, while TCRdb's copy carries only in-frame clones and drops some. The table includes about 36,000 clones, approximately 69% detected once. Material: peripheral blood mononuclear cells (PBMCs), obtained before the second cycle of nivolumab. The source is a human donor with classical Hodgkin lymphoma.

This clone appeared a few times. The chain has TRBV5-1 and TRBJ2-2; D might be TRBD1 (6 bases). The V end was cut by 4 bases, the J end by 8 bases, with 9 bases between. The CDR3 is 12 residues long. CDR1 is SGHRS, CDR2 YFSETQ, per germline. The CDR3 reads CASSQQGGELFF. The CDR3 DNA reads TGCGCCAGCAGCCAACAGGGAGGGGAGCTGTTTTTT.

The chain is built from TRBV4-1 and TRBJ1-1; 9 bases are shared with TRBD1. This CDR3 comprises 15 residues. CDR1 and CDR2 from the germline V gene are MGHRA and YSYEKL. The V and J ends lost 3 bases and 10 bases, in that order; junction bases with no gene match: 12. Here the CDR3 reads CASSHSDRGNRAAFF. DNA for the CDR3: TGCGCCAGCAGCCATTCGGACAGGGGAAATCGTGCAGCTTTCTTT.

This clone was detected only once. The same CDR3 is also encoded by other DNA sequences in this sample. This chain links TRBV7-9 with TRBJ1-1; the D gene is possibly TRBD1 (6 bases). CDR1 SEHNR and CDR2 FQNEAQ come from the germline V gene (reference sequence). This CDR3 contains 14 residues. Trimming stripped 5 bases from V and 4 bases from J, with 14 bases between. The CDR3 protein is CASSLQGPVTEAFF. The CDR3 DNA sequence: TGTGCCAGCAGCCTACAGGGCCCCGTCACTGAAGCTTTCTTT.

CDR3 DNA: TGCGCCAGCAGCCCGGCAGTTACCTACGAGCAGTACTTC. Its protein is CASSPAVTYEQYF. The chain recombines TRBV4-3 with TRBJ2-7; no firm D call. V was pared by 4 bases and J by 2 bases, with 9 bases between. The CDR3 is 13 amino acids. Germline loops: CDR1 LGHNA, CDR2 YSLEER.

The gene calls are TRBV7-9 and TRBJ2-1; 7 bases are shared with TRBD1. CDR3 length equals 16 residues. Germline assignment: CDR1 SEHNR and CDR2 FQNEAQ (reference sequence). Trimming took 6 bases from V and 4 from J; bases not matched to a gene: 12. The DNA for the CDR3 is TGTGCCAGCAGGTCAGGCCTCTCAGGGGGATACAATGAGCAGTTCTTC. The encoded protein is CASRSGLSGGYNEQFF.

This chain links TRBV7-8 with TRBJ2-7; 9 bases are a match to TRBD1. The CDR3 runs 15 residues. CDR1 and CDR2 from the germline V gene are SGHVS and FQNEAQ. V shed 0 bases and J 2 bases; nucleotides not matched to a gene: 2. As DNA, the CDR3 is TGTGCCAGCAGCTTAGCGGGACAGGGTACCTACGAGCAGTACTTC. Its protein product is CASSLAGQGTYEQYF.